Reported below is one T cell receptor beta chain. PCR was performed using 60 Vbeta and 13 Jbeta primers. Only in-frame clones appear in the TCRdb table, and some are missing; sequencing was by immunoSEQ multiplex PCR. The profile shows fewer than 250,000 clones, 79% of them singletons. Germline lookup yields CDR1 SQVTM and CDR2 ANQGSEA. The CDR3 length is 13 residues. The data derive from a study of cytomegalovirus exposure and HLA in healthy donors. Sequenced input: PBMCs. The rearrangement uses TRBV29-1 and TRBJ2-5, with a possible D match to TRBD2 (6 bases). The DNA matches TRBJ2-7 better at its end, which makes the J call doubtful. The receptor's source is a woman aged 18-29 years in good health and CMV-seronegative. CDR3 in DNA: TGCAGCGTTGGGCAGGGACTGGGGGTCGAGCAGTACTTC. Protein: CSVGQGLGVEQYF.